Listed here are 27 T cell receptor beta chains from one sample, sequenced in a study of PD-1 blockade in classical Hodgkin lymphoma. This table comes from immunoSEQ multiplex PCR, and its TCRdb copy is limited to in-frame clones, with some not included. The table includes approximately 96,000 clones, under 95% detected once. Sample time point: cycle 4 day 1 (C4D1), after 6 weeks of nivolumab. Every patient experienced relapse after autologous stem cell transplantation, and brentuximab vedotin exposure varied. The material was peripheral blood mononuclear cells (PBMCs), obtained before the fourth cycle of nivolumab. These receptors all stem from a human donor with classical Hodgkin lymphoma.

This chain uses TRBV19 with TRBJ1-5, with D unclear. This CDR3 comprises 15 residues. The ends were cut back, 7 bases at V and 6 bases at J, with 19 bases in the middle. Germline values: CDR1 LNHDA, CDR2 SQIVND (reference sequence). CDR3 in amino acids: CASTRIGRAAQPQHF. DNA of the CDR3: TGTGCCAGTACTCGTATCGGGAGGGCGGCTCAGCCCCAGCATTTT.

The chain recombines TRBV28 with TRBJ1-2, with TRBD1 as a possible D gene (6 bases). The germline V gene encodes CDR1 MDHEN and CDR2 SYDVKM. This CDR3 is built from 13 residues. The V gene lost 1 base and the J gene lost 5 bases, with 8 bases spanning the gap. Here the CDR3 DNA reads TGTGCCAGCAGTTTATTAGGGGGATATGGCTACACCTTC. Translating gives CASSLLGGYGYTF.

The chain combines TRBV6-5 with TRBJ2-1, with 9 bases that match TRBD2. The junction had 0 bases not matched to a gene; V was cut back by 1 base and J by 2 bases. This CDR3 contains 15 residues. The germline CDR1 and CDR2 sequences are MNHEY and SVGAGI. CDR3 amino acids: CASSYWTSAYNEQFF. In DNA form, the CDR3 reads TGTGCCAGCAGTTACTGGACTAGCGCCTACAATGAGCAGTTCTTC.

The chain uses TRBV30 and TRBJ2-2, with a weak D call TRBD2 (5 bases). The CDR3 has 14 residues. CDR1 is GTSNPN, CDR2 SVGIG, per germline (reference sequence). V shed 3 bases and J shed 5 bases, with 13 bases lying between them. The CDR3 nucleotides are TGTGCCTGGAGGCGGGCCGCCTTTACCGGGGAGCTGTTTTTT. Protein sequence: CAWRRAAFTGELFF.

This clone appeared a single time. The chain links TRBV5-4 to TRBJ2-3, with unresolved D. V was cut by 2 bases and J by 1 base, with 8 bases left in between. Germline V gives CDR1 SGHNT, CDR2 YYREEE (reference sequence). The CDR3 consists of 14 residues. The CDR3 nucleotides are TGTGCCAGCAGCTTAGGGCCCGGCACAGATACGCAGTATTTT. Amino acids: CASSLGPGTDTQYF.

The gene calls are TRBV6-5 and TRBJ1-5; 7 bases agree with TRBD1. Germline V gives CDR1 MNHEY, CDR2 SVGAGI. V was pared by 10 bases and J by 4 bases, with 7 bases of the junction left unmatched. The CDR3 is 13 amino acids. DNA for the CDR3: TGTGCCACCAGCCCGGGACAGAATCAGCCCCAGCATTTT. Residues: CATSPGQNQPQHF.

The rearrangement links TRBV9 to TRBJ2-1; D call uncertain. CDR3 length: 14 amino acids. V was pared by 0 bases and J by 8 bases, with 12 bases between. The germline CDR1 and CDR2 sequences are SGDLS and YYNGEE. The chain's CDR3 is CASSVDARWDEQFF. For the CDR3, the DNA is TGTGCCAGCAGCGTAGACGCTAGATGGGATGAGCAGTTCTTC.

This clone came up once. The chain uses TRBV28 and TRBJ1-4; D gene ambiguous. V was cut by 2 bases and J by 0 bases, with 7 bases left in between. Germline V gene sequence: CDR1 MDHEN, CDR2 SYDVKM. The CDR3 is 15 amino acids. In DNA form, the CDR3 reads TGTGCCAGCAGTTTAATCGATGCAACTAATGAAAAACTGTTTTTT. It codes for CASSLIDATNEKLFF.

The chain uses TRBV10-3 and TRBJ1-2; D gene uncertain. Germline assignment: CDR1 ENHRY and CDR2 SYGVKD. Trimming took off 0 bases at V and 4 bases at J, with 9 bases between the two ends. The CDR3 spans 14 residues. The CDR3 loop is CAISESRAAYGYTF. DNA of the CDR3: TGTGCCATCAGTGAGTCAAGGGCAGCCTATGGCTACACCTTC.

The V gene is TRBV18, the J gene TRBJ1-4, with D unclear. From germline, CDR1 is KGHSH and CDR2 LQKENI. V was cut by 4 bases and J by 7 bases, with 10 bases left in between. The CDR3 extends over 13 amino acids. This CDR3 reads CASSRGNGEKLFF. CDR3 bases: TGTGCCAGCTCACGAGGGAACGGTGAAAAACTGTTTTTT.

V and J are TRBV27 and TRBJ1-2, with D perhaps TRBD1 (6 bases). This CDR3 is 15 amino acids long. V lost 0 bases and J lost 7, with 15 bases in between. CDR1 and CDR2 from the germline V gene are MNHEY and SMNVEV (reference sequence). CDR3 in DNA: TGTGCCAGCAGTTTATCGGCGGGGGGCGCGGTTGGCTACACCTTC. Translated: CASSLSAGGAVGYTF.

The chain is built from TRBV6-5 and TRBJ2-7; D is uncertain. This CDR3 spans 14 amino acids. V was trimmed by 3 bases and J by 2 bases, leaving 11 bases between them. Germline lookup yields CDR1 MNHEY and CDR2 SVGAGI. CDR3 sequence reads: CASSYVGRPYEQYF. The CDR3 region has the DNA TGTGCCAGCAGTTATGTAGGTCGACCCTACGAGCAGTACTTC.

The CDR3 nucleotides read TGCGCCAGCAGTGAGTCGTTGCTAGGGCCGAGCACAGATACGCAGTATTTT. Residues: CASSESLLGPSTDTQYF. The chain employs TRBV10-2 and TRBJ2-3; D is unclear. V lost 0 bases, J lost 0 bases, and 13 bases lay in between. This CDR3 has 17 residues. Looked up from germline, CDR1 is WSHSY and CDR2 is SAAADI.

The chain couples TRBV28 to TRBJ2-2; D assignment may be TRBD1 or TRBD2 (5 bases each). From germline, CDR1 is MDHEN and CDR2 SYDVKM. V shed 3 bases and J shed 7 bases, with 15 bases lying between them. The CDR3 is 15 residues long. In DNA, the CDR3 is TGTGCCAGCAGTTTTTTCCGGGATGGGGGCGGGGAGCTGTTTTTT. Its protein is CASSFFRDGGGELFF. Full variable domain (missing parts from reference TRBV28 and TRBJ2-2): DVKVTQSSRYLVKRTGEKVFLECVQDMDHENMFWYRQDPGLGLRLIYFSYDVKMKEKGDIPEGYSVSREKKERFSLILESASTNQTSMYLCASSFFRDGGGELFFGEGSRLTVL.

This chain uses TRBV4-1 with TRBJ2-3; no firm D call. The germline V gene encodes CDR1 MGHRA and CDR2 YSYEKL. The CDR3 sequence is 14 residues long. Trimming cost V 1 base and J 3 bases, with 8 bases left between them. The CDR3 coding sequence is TGCGCCAGCAGCCAAGTCGGGTTTACAGATACGCAGTATTTT. This encodes CASSQVGFTDTQYF.

The V and J genes are TRBV10-3 and TRBJ1-5, with no clear D. V lost 0 bases and J lost 4, with 13 bases in between. CDR3 length equals 16 residues. Germline assignment: CDR1 ENHRY and CDR2 SYGVKD. Here the CDR3 reads CAISESLVSGNQPQHF. The CDR3, as DNA: TGTGCCATCAGTGAGTCGCTGGTGTCGGGAAATCAGCCCCAGCATTTT.

The chain employs TRBV19 and TRBJ2-2, with D hard to call. CDR1 and CDR2 from the germline V gene are LNHDA and SQIVND (reference sequence). The CDR3 consists of 13 residues. Deletions cut 3 bases from V and 4 bases from J, with 6 bases between. CDR3 sequence (DNA): TGTGCCAGTAGTATGGGAAGCACCGGGGAGCTGTTTTTT. Its translation: CASSMGSTGELFF.

This sequence joins TRBV10-1 and TRBJ1-1; D is unclear. V was cut by 3 bases and J by 3 bases, with 11 bases left in between. The CDR3 sequence is 14 residues long. Germline V gene lookup returns CDR1 WNHNN and CDR2 SYGVQD (reference sequence). CDR3 sequence (DNA): TGCGCCAGCAGTGAACCCGGAGCGGACACTGAAGCTTTCTTT. Its protein product is CASSEPGADTEAFF.

The CDR3 sequence is CASSELGNTGELFF. CDR3 in DNA: TGCGCCAGCAGTGAGTTGGGTAACACCGGGGAGCTGTTTTTT. The chain carries TRBV10-1 and TRBJ2-2; D gene unclear. Trimming stripped 1 base from V and 2 bases from J, with 5 bases between. Germline V lookup: CDR1 WNHNN, CDR2 SYGVQD (reference sequence). The CDR3 is 14 residues long.

This sequence joins TRBV5-6 and TRBJ1-1; 7 nucleotides agree with TRBD1. V lost 4 bases, J lost 4 bases, and 10 bases stayed unmatched. This CDR3 region has 15 residues. The germline CDR1 and CDR2 sequences are SGHDT and YYEEEE. CDR3 DNA: TGTGCCAGCAGCGGCAGGGGGGAGGCAGTCACTGAAGCTTTCTTT. This translates into CASSGRGEAVTEAFF.

The CDR3 nucleotides are TGCAGCTTTTTACAGGGGGGTACCTACAATGAGCAGTTCTTC. This sequence encodes CSFLQGGTYNEQFF. The J gene is TRBJ2-1, the V gene TRBV29-1; 8 bases map to TRBD1. With 8 bases clipped from V and 2 bases from J, the junction kept 8 bases outside the gene matches. Germline CDR1 is SQVTM and CDR2 is ANQGSEA. The CDR3 loop spans 14 amino acids.

The chain couples TRBV28 to TRBJ1-1, with D uncertain. V was shortened by 7 bases and J by 10 bases, with 16 bases between the two germline ends. The CDR3 runs 12 residues. Germline V CDR1 and CDR2: MDHEN, SYDVKM. DNA for the CDR3: TGTGCCAGCATCCTGGTCGGGGTACGAGCTTTCTTT. Translating gives CASILVGVRAFF.

The V and J genes are TRBV28 and TRBJ2-7; 9 bases agree with TRBD1. The CDR3 sequence is 15 residues long. Germline loops: CDR1 MDHEN, CDR2 SYDVKM. Losses at the gene ends were 7 bases for V and 2 bases for J; bases not matched to a gene: 9. The CDR3 DNA sequence: TGTGCCAGCAAAACTAGGGGGACAGGGACCTACGAGCAGTACTTC. Its protein product is CASKTRGTGTYEQYF.

V gene TRBV19 combines with J gene TRBJ1-2; TRBD1 agrees at 8 bases. Germline CDR1 is LNHDA and CDR2 is SQIVND (reference sequence). V shed 4 bases and J 4 bases; nucleotides not matched to a gene: 11. The CDR3 totals 16 residues. The CDR3 bases are TGTGCCAGTAGTAAAAGCCGGGACAGGCGTTTCTATGGCTACACCTTC. Protein product: CASSKSRDRRFYGYTF.

V usage is TRBV14 and J usage is TRBJ2-1; the match to TRBD1 covers 7 bases. With V trimmed by 1 base and J by 7 bases, 7 bases remained unmatched. Germline lookup yields CDR1 SGHDN and CDR2 FVKESK. The CDR3 contains 15 residues. The CDR3 here is CASSQAGTAANEQFF. CDR3 DNA: TGTGCCAGCAGCCAAGCCGGGACAGCCGCTAATGAGCAGTTCTTC.

The J gene is TRBJ1-4, the V gene TRBV6-5; D gene uncertain. CDR1 and CDR2 from the germline V gene are MNHEY and SVGAGI. V was pared by 2 bases and J by 8 bases, with 15 bases between. The CDR3 consists of 15 residues. The CDR3 protein is CASSYRSGGWEKLFF. DNA for the CDR3: TGTGCCAGCAGTTACCGTTCGGGAGGGTGGGAAAAACTGTTTTTT.

This clone was counted once. This sequence joins TRBV5-1 and TRBJ1-6; 8 bases map to TRBD1. This CDR3 comprises 14 residues. V shed 5 bases and J 5 bases; nucleotides not matched to a gene: 3. Germline CDR1 and CDR2: SGHRS and YFSETQ. The CDR3 is CASRQTGDNSPLHF. The CDR3 DNA sequence: TGCGCCAGCAGGCAGACAGGGGATAATTCACCCCTCCACTTT.